The 27 T cell receptor beta chains listed next were all sequenced from one sample in a study of cytomegalovirus exposure and HLA in healthy donors (dated by TCRdb to between 2016 and 2019). Library preparation was by the immunoSEQ multiplex PCR assay. A mixture of 60 forward primers for TCR Vbeta segments and 13 reverse primers for TCR Jbeta segments was used in the multiplex PCR. Entries here come from immuneACCESS through TCRdb and include only in-frame sequences with V and J called. Some clones fail to appear in such tables; in the studies checked, an unresolved V gene covers under half of the shortfall, and the cause of the remainder is unknown. This sample has more than 85,000 clones in its table, and around 76% of those were observed once. The ten largest clones represent 3% to 4.5% of the sample. The sequenced material came from PBMCs. The source is a woman aged 45 to 65 in good health and CMV-seropositive.

The chain is built from TRBV2 and TRBJ1-1, with TRBD1 matching over 8 bases. CDR1 is SNHLY, CDR2 FYNNEI, per germline. This CDR3 is 14 amino acids long. With V trimmed by 7 bases and J by 5 bases, 9 bases remained unmatched. The CDR3 loop is CASTLDRVGTEAFF. Written as DNA, the CDR3 is TGTGCCAGCACCTTGGACAGGGTGGGAACTGAAGCTTTCTTT.

This chain links TRBV27 with TRBJ2-7, with 9 bases fitting TRBD1. The CDR3 runs 15 residues. V lost 6 bases, J lost 2 bases, and 8 bases stayed unmatched. Germline lookup yields CDR1 MNHEY and CDR2 SMNVEV (reference sequence). CDR3 amino acids: CASRWTGANTYEQYF. CDR3 in DNA: TGTGCCAGCAGATGGACAGGGGCAAATACCTACGAGCAGTACTTC.

This rearrangement joins TRBV7-9 to TRBJ1-5, with no clear D. This CDR3 comprises 13 residues. Germline values: CDR1 SEHNR, CDR2 FQNEAQ (reference sequence). Trimming took off 5 bases at V and 4 bases at J, with 9 bases between the two ends. The CDR3 DNA reads as TGTGCCAGCAGCCGTGGGCCGAATCAGCCCCAGCATTTT. Amino acids: CASSRGPNQPQHF. The whole variable domain, remainder taken from reference TRBV7-9 and TRBJ1-5, is DTGVSQNPRHKITKRGQNVTFRCDPISEHNRLYWYRQTLGQGPEFLTYFQNEAQLEKSRLLSDRFSAERPKGSFSTLEIQRTEQGDSAMYLCASSRGPNQPQHFGDGTRLSIL.

This sequence joins TRBV18 and TRBJ2-7; tentatively, D is TRBD1 (6 bases). The CDR3 loop spans 13 amino acids. CDR1 is KGHSH and CDR2 is LQKENI in the germline V gene. Between the trimmed V and J ends, which lost 6 bases and 3 bases, there was a span of 12 bases. The chain's CDR3 is CASSRQEFYEQYF. CDR3 nucleotide sequence: TGTGCCAGCTCGCGACAGGAGTTCTACGAGCAGTACTTC.

The chain employs TRBV7-9 and TRBJ2-7; D is unresolved. Deletions cut 6 bases from V and 0 bases from J, with 6 bases between. The germline gives CDR1 SEHNR, CDR2 FQNEAQ (reference sequence). The CDR3 sequence is 12 residues long. This CDR3 reads CASRQDSYEQYF. In DNA, the CDR3 is TGTGCCAGCAGACAAGACTCCTACGAGCAGTACTTC.

This clone was recorded only once. The chain combines TRBV5-1 with TRBJ2-3; no firm D call. The germline V gene encodes CDR1 SGHRS and CDR2 YFSETQ. The CDR3 extends over 12 amino acids. The V gene lost 0 bases and the J gene lost 5 bases, with 4 bases spanning the gap. The CDR3 nucleotides are TGCGCCAGCAGCTTGGCACAAGATACGCAGTATTTT. This gives the protein CASSLAQDTQYF.

The chain couples TRBV9 to TRBJ2-2, with D possibly being TRBD2 (6 bases). The CDR3 covers 15 residues. Germline values: CDR1 SGDLS, CDR2 YYNGEE. Trimming took off 0 bases at V and 8 bases at J, with 14 bases between the two ends. CDR3 sequence reads: CASSVGLAPEGELFF. The CDR3, as DNA: TGTGCCAGCAGCGTAGGCCTAGCGCCAGAGGGGGAGCTGTTTTTT.

The J gene is TRBJ2-1, the V gene TRBV7-8, with 15 bases fitting TRBD2. Germline assignment: CDR1 SGHVS and CDR2 FQNEAQ. CDR3 size: 18 residues. Trimming cost V 6 bases and J 6 bases; bases outside gene matches: 12. In nucleotides, the CDR3 is TGTGCCAGCAGAATAAGGACTAGCGGGGGGGGTTATGGCAATGAGCAGTTCTTC. Protein: CASRIRTSGGGYGNEQFF.

The chain recombines TRBV9 with TRBJ2-1; the D gene is possibly TRBD1 (5 bases). The germline gives CDR1 SGDLS, CDR2 YYNGEE. The V end was cut by 3 bases, the J end by 5 bases, with 21 bases between. The CDR3 sequence is 17 residues long. The CDR3 region has the DNA TGTGCCAGCAGCGGACCCCTCCAAGGGGATCCGGACAATGAGCAGTTCTTC. It encodes CASSGPLQGDPDNEQFF.

This clone has just one count. This chain links TRBV27 with TRBJ1-5, with D perhaps TRBD1 (5 bases). CDR3 length: 17 residues. The germline V gene encodes CDR1 MNHEY and CDR2 SMNVEV (reference sequence). Between the trimmed V and J ends, which lost 4 bases and 0 bases, there was a span of 16 bases. The CDR3 sequence is CASSSSSKTDSNQPQHF. In DNA form, the CDR3 reads TGTGCCAGCAGTTCCTCCTCCAAGACAGATAGCAATCAGCCCCAGCATTTT.

This chain uses TRBV5-6 with TRBJ2-7; weak D call: TRBD1 (5 bases). V was pared by 4 bases and J by 7 bases, with 18 bases between. The CDR3 totals 14 residues. Looked up from germline, CDR1 is SGHDT and CDR2 is YYEEEE. The CDR3 loop is CASSIYATKGEQYF. The CDR3 coding sequence is TGTGCCAGCAGCATATATGCGACCAAGGGGGAGCAGTACTTC.

J is TRBJ1-1 and V is TRBV9, with 8 nucleotides matching TRBD1. Germline lookup yields CDR1 SGDLS and CDR2 YYNGEE. V lost 3 bases and J lost 7; bases outside the gene matches: 5. The CDR3 sequence is 13 residues long. In DNA, the CDR3 is TGTGCCAGCAGCGGTAACAGGGGGATTGAAGCTTTCTTT. Amino acid sequence: CASSGNRGIEAFF.

This clone showed up just a few times. The genes are TRBV4-1 and TRBJ1-2; a possible D gene is TRBD1 (6 bases). Between the trimmed V and J ends, which lost 3 bases and 4 bases, there was a span of 12 bases. The germline CDR1 and CDR2 sequences are MGHRA and YSYEKL. The CDR3 covers 14 residues. CDR3 DNA sequence: TGCGCCAGCAGCCACAGGGGAAGTGGCTATGGCTACACCTTC. The encoded protein is CASSHRGSGYGYTF.

This sequence joins TRBV9 and TRBJ1-6; 10 bases line up with TRBD1. The trim removed 4 bases at V and 6 bases at J, leaving 10 bases unmatched. The CDR3 contains 17 residues. Per the germline V gene, CDR1 is SGDLS and CDR2 is YYNGEE. This CDR3 is CASSPQDRGTVNSPLHF. DNA for the CDR3: TGTGCCAGCAGCCCCCAGGACAGGGGGACTGTTAATTCACCCCTCCACTTT.

The rearrangement links TRBV5-1 to TRBJ1-1; 10 nucleotides match TRBD1. The CDR3 runs 13 residues. J lost 7 bases, V lost 4 bases, and 4 bases had no gene match. CDR1 is SGHRS and CDR2 is YFSETQ in the germline V gene. The CDR3, as DNA: TGCGCCAGCAGCCTTCGGGACAGGGGTGAAGCTTTCTTT. It codes for CASSLRDRGEAFF. The full variable domain, with the rest looked up from reference TRBV5-1 and TRBJ1-1, is KAGVTQTPRYLIKTRGQQVTLSCSPISGHRSVSWYQQTPGQGLQFLFEYFSETQRNKGNFPGRFSGRQFSNSRSEMNVSTLELGDSALYLCASSLRDRGEAFFGQGTRLTVV.

The rearrangement links TRBV18 to TRBJ1-2; tentative D call: TRBD1 (5 bases). The CDR3 extends over 16 amino acids. The germline V gene has CDR1 KGHSH and CDR2 LQKENI. The V end lost 6 bases, the J end lost 5 bases, and 22 bases lay between the germline ends. The CDR3 is CASSPGTPRVGYGYTF. CDR3 DNA: TGTGCCAGCTCCCCCGGGACTCCAAGAGTAGGGTATGGCTACACCTTC.

The V and J genes are TRBV19 and TRBJ1-1; D not certain. CDR1 and CDR2 from the germline V gene are LNHDA and SQIVND (reference sequence). The CDR3 spans 13 residues. V was cut by 2 bases and J by 5 bases, with 9 bases left in between. The CDR3 DNA sequence: TGTGCCAGTAGTATAAAAGAGCGGACTGAAGCTTTCTTT. It encodes CASSIKERTEAFF. The full variable domain, completed using reference TRBV19 and TRBJ1-1, is DGGITQSPKYLFRKEGQNVTLSCEQNLNHDAMYWYRQDPGQGLRLIYYSQIVNDFQKGDIAEGYSVSREKKESFPLTVTSAQKNPTAFYLCASSIKERTEAFFGQGTRLTVV.

This chain links TRBV30 with TRBJ2-1; 11 nucleotides agree with TRBD2. Germline V gene data show CDR1 as GTSNPN and CDR2 as SVGIG (reference sequence). After removal of 7 bases from V and 5 bases from J, the junction contained 4 bases not matched to a gene. The CDR3 is made up of 13 amino acids. CDR3 nucleotides: TGTGCCTTTAGCGGGGGGGCCGACAATGAGCAGTTCTTC. The encoded protein is CAFSGGADNEQFF. The whole variable domain, remainder taken from reference TRBV30 and TRBJ2-1, is SQTIHQWPATLVQPVGSPLSLECTVEGTSNPNLYWYRQAAGRGLQLLFYSVGIGQISSEVPQNLSASRPQDRQFILSSKKLLLSDSGFYLCAFSGGADNEQFFGPGTRLTVL.

This chain uses TRBV11-2 with TRBJ2-1, with TRBD2 matching 14 bases. Germline trimming cut 1 base from V and 9 bases from J; bases unmatched to any gene: 8. The CDR3 length is 17 residues. Germline loops: CDR1 SGHAT, CDR2 FQNNGV. CDR3 in amino acids: CASSLGRTSGGRGEQFF. CDR3 DNA sequence: TGTGCCAGCAGCTTAGGCCGGACTAGCGGGGGGAGAGGTGAGCAGTTCTTC.

The rearrangement links TRBV2 to TRBJ2-1, with 7 bases fitting TRBD2. CDR3 length: 14 amino acids. CDR1 and CDR2 from the germline V gene are SNHLY and FYNNEI. J lost 6 bases, V lost 7 bases, and 9 bases had no gene match. The chain's CDR3 is CASTPRGVGNEQFF. CDR3 DNA sequence: TGTGCCAGCACCCCCCGGGGGGTTGGCAATGAGCAGTTCTTC.

This clone was seen only a few times. The same CDR3 is also encoded by other DNA sequences in this sample. J is TRBJ1-2 and V is TRBV6-1, with 7 bases fitting TRBD1. There are 12 residues in the CDR3. Germline assignment: CDR1 MNHNS and CDR2 SASEGT. V was clipped by 6 bases and J by 7 bases; unmatched bases: 5. The CDR3 nucleotides are TGTGCCAGCAGCCCCCGACAGGGTGGCTACACCTTC. It translates to CASSPRQGGYTF.

This clone showed up just a few times. The chain joins TRBV10-1 to TRBJ2-7; the D gene is possibly TRBD1 (6 bases). Trimming removed 4 bases at V and 7 bases at J, with 14 bases between. This CDR3 comprises 13 residues. Germline CDR1 and CDR2: WNHNN and SYGVQD (reference sequence). This CDR3 is CASSGGPYREQYF. The DNA of the CDR3 is TGCGCCAGCAGTGGGGGGCCGTACAGAGAGCAGTACTTC.

Worth noting for this clone: The junction shows a germline mismatch at one end, possibly a read error. The chain couples TRBV7-9 to TRBJ1-2; tentative D call: TRBD1 (6 bases). Germline-derived CDR1 and CDR2 are SEHNR and FQNEAQ (reference sequence). This CDR3 is 15 amino acids long. The DNA of the CDR3 is TGTTCCAGCAGCTTGAGGGACAAGGAAGGGCATGGCTACACCTTC. Translated: CSSSLRDKEGHGYTF.

The rearrangement links TRBV4-1 to TRBJ1-5; D unclear. Trimming cost V 5 bases and J 0 bases, with 8 bases left between them. Germline loops: CDR1 MGHRA, CDR2 YSYEKL. This CDR3 is 14 amino acids long. The DNA for the CDR3 is TGCGCCAGCAGCGAAACTTATAGCAATCAGCCCCAGCATTTT. This codes for CASSETYSNQPQHF.

This chain uses TRBV6-5 with TRBJ1-2; D unresolved. The CDR3 covers 13 residues. The germline gives CDR1 MNHEY, CDR2 SVGAGI. The V and J ends lost 3 bases and 8 bases respectively, with 13 bases between them. CDR3 nucleotides: TGTGCCAGCAGTTATCAGTCAGGAAAAGGCTACACCTTC. Its translation: CASSYQSGKGYTF.

The chain has TRBV2 and TRBJ2-7, with D maybe TRBD2 (6 bases). Germline V gene lookup returns CDR1 SNHLY and CDR2 FYNNEI. Deletions cut 7 bases from V and 3 bases from J, with 10 bases between. This CDR3 comprises 12 residues. The CDR3 bases are TGTGCCAGCACGCAGGGACTCTACGAGCAGTACTTC. Translation: CASTQGLYEQYF.

CDR3 region: CASSLPGTGKNIQYF. The CDR3 DNA reads as TGCGCCAGCAGCTTGCCCGGGACTGGGAAAAACATTCAGTACTTC. V is TRBV5-1 and J is TRBJ2-4; D is possibly TRBD2 (6 bases). With 1 base removed from V and 4 bases from J, the gap between germline ends came to 12 bases. The CDR3 contains 15 residues. Germline CDR1 SGHRS, CDR2 YFSETQ.